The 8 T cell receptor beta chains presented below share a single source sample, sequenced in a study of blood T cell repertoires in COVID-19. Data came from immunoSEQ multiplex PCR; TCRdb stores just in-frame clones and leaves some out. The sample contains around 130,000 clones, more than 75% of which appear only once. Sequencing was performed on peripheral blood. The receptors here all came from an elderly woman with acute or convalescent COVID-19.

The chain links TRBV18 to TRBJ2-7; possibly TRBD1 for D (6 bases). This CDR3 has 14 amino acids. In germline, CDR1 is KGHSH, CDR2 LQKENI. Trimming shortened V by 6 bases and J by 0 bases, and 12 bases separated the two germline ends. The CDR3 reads CASSVDRFSYEQYF. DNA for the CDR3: TGTGCCAGCTCGGTAGACAGGTTCTCCTACGAGCAGTACTTC.

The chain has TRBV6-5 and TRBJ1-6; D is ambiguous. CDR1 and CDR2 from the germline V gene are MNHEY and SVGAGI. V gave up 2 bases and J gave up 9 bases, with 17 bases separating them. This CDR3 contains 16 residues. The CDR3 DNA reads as TGTGCCAGCAGTTACGGTAGCGGGGATTCGGGTTCACCCCTCCACTTT. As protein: CASSYGSGDSGSPLHF.

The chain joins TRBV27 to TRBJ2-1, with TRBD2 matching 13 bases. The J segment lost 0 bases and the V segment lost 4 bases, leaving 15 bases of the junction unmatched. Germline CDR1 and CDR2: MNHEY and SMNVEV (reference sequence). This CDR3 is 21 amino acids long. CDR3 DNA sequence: TGTGCCAGCAGTTCCCAGCCGGGACTAGCGGGAAGCTTAGGCTCCTACAATGAGCAGTTCTTC. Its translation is CASSSQPGLAGSLGSYNEQFF.

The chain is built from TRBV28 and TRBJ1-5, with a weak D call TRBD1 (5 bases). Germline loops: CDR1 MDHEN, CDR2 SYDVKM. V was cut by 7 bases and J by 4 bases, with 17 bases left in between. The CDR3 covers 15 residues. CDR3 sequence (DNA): TGTGCCAGCATCGACCCCAGGCCAGGGAATCAGCCCCAGCATTTT. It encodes CASIDPRPGNQPQHF.

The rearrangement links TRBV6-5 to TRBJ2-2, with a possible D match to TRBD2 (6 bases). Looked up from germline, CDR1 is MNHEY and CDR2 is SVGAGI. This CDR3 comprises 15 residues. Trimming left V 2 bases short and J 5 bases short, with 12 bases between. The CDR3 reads CASSYEGRRTGELFF. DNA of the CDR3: TGTGCCAGCAGTTACGAAGGGAGGAGGACCGGGGAGCTGTTTTTT.

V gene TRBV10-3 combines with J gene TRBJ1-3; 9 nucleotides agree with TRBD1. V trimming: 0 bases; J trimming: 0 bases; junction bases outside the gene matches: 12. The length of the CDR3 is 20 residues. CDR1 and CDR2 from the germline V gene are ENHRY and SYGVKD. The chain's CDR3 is CAISESFVGQGTSSGNTIYF. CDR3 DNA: TGTGCCATCAGTGAGTCGTTTGTGGGACAGGGAACATCCTCTGGAAACACCATATATTTT.

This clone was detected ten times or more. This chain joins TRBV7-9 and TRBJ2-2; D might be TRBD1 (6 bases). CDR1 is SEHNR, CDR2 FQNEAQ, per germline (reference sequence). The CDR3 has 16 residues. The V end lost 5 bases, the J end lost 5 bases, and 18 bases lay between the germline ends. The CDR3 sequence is CASSESGVGRTGELFF. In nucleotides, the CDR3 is TGTGCCAGCAGCGAATCAGGGGTTGGAAGGACCGGGGAGCTGTTTTTT.

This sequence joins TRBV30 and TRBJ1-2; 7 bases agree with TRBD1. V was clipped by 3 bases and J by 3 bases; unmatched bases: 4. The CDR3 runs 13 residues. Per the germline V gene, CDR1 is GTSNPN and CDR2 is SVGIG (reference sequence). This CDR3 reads CAWSGQADYGYTF. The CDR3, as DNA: TGTGCCTGGAGCGGACAGGCGGACTATGGCTACACCTTC.